A selection of T cell receptor beta chains follows, all from one sample in a study of shared clonotypes between healthy human individuals. Here immunoSEQ multiplex PCR was the method, and the copy in TCRdb shows in-frame clones only, minus some. The sample carries fewer than 850,000 clones, less than 95% recorded once. The sample taken for sequencing was memory CD8+ T cells from PBMCs. The origin of the receptors is a man aged 18-30 years in good health. Some clones in this sample may be carry-over from other donors' samples. Both conserved end residues are part of each CDR3. A D gene is named only where the DNA matches it firmly. Only some rows state a clone size, as once, few, many or a class for expanded clones.

J	size	D	V	CDR3	DNA
TRBJ2-3	.	TRBD1	TRBV28	CASSLGQAYTDTQYF	TGTGCCAGCAGTTTAGGACAGGCGTACACAGATACGCAGTATTTT
TRBJ2-2	.	.	TRBV4-1	CASSQDAAGGPGELFF	TGCGCCAGCAGCCAAGATGCGGCGGGTGGGCCCGGGGAGCTGTTTTTT
TRBJ2-1	.	.	TRBV7-9	CASSLVARSDEQFF	TGTGCCAGCAGCTTAGTCGCTCGGAGTGATGAGCAGTTCTTC
TRBJ2-7	.	.	TRBV6-5	CASSYSRGLRGYEQYF	TGTGCCAGCAGTTACTCGAGGGGGTTAAGAGGGTACGAGCAGTACTTC
TRBJ1-1	.	TRBD1	TRBV19	CASSLGQVFLF	TGTGCCAGTAGTTTAGGACAGGTTTTCCTTTTT
TRBJ1-5	once	.	TRBV7-8	CASSPWGSLNQPQHF	TGTGCCAGCAGCCCCTGGGGCAGCTTAAATCAGCCCCAGCATTTT
TRBJ1-3	.	.	TRBV5-1	CASSPLIEPSGNTIYF	TGCGCCAGCAGCCCGTTGATAGAGCCCTCTGGAAACACCATATATTTT
TRBJ1-1	.	TRBD1	TRBV6-1	CASSDRQGPNTEAFF	TGTGCCAGCAGCGATCGACAGGGCCCGAACACTGAAGCTTTCTTT
TRBJ1-1	.	.	TRBV5-1	CASSFGRAEAFF	TGCGCCAGCAGCTTTGGTAGGGCAGAAGCTTTCTTT
TRBJ2-2	.	TRBD2	TRBV27	CASSLRTSGTGELFF	TGTGCCAGCAGTTTAAGGACTAGCGGCACCGGGGAGCTGTTTTTT
TRBJ2-3	.	.	TRBV7-3	CASSLVGGTDTQYF	TGTGCCAGCAGCTTAGTGGGAGGAACAGATACGCAGTATTTT
TRBJ1-4	many	TRBD1	TRBV4-2	CASSQAAGTGEEKLFF	TGTGCCAGCAGCCAAGCTGCCGGGACAGGGGAGGAAAAACTGTTTTTT
TRBJ2-7	.	.	TRBV2	CASSESPGVPYEQYF	TGTGCCAGCAGTGAATCCCCAGGGGTCCCCTACGAGCAGTACTTC
TRBJ2-7	.	TRBD1	TRBV27	CASSFGTGTDEQYF	TGTGCCAGCAGTTTTGGGACAGGCACAGACGAGCAGTACTTC
TRBJ2-7	.	TRBD2	TRBV9	CASSVEASGRVEQYF	TGTGCCAGCAGCGTAGAGGCTAGCGGGAGGGTCGAGCAGTACTTC
TRBJ2-5	.	TRBD2	TRBV7-9	CASSLALAGVSETQYF	TGTGCCAGCAGCTTAGCACTAGCGGGAGTGTCGGAGACCCAGTACTTC
TRBJ2-3	.	.	TRBV9	CASSVGGDTQYF	TGTGCCAGCAGCGTAGGTGGAGATACGCAGTATTTT
TRBJ2-7	.	TRBD1	TRBV10-3	CAIKGTAINEQYF	TGTGCCATCAAAGGGACAGCGATCAACGAGCAGTACTTC
TRBJ2-1	.	.	TRBV2	CASSYGNEQFF	TGTGCCAGCAGCTACGGCAATGAGCAGTTCTTC
TRBJ2-2	.	TRBD2	TRBV4-1	CASSLGGFNTGELFF	TGCGCCAGCAGTCTCGGGGGGTTTAACACCGGGGAGCTGTTTTTT
TRBJ2-7	.	TRBD2	TRBV4-3	CASSQDQRYGRAYEQYF	TGCGCCAGCAGCCAAGATCAGCGGTACGGGAGGGCATACGAGCAGTACTTC
TRBJ2-3	.	.	TRBV9	CASSVGAGPFTDTQYF	TGTGCCAGCAGCGTAGGGGCAGGGCCCTTCACAGATACGCAGTATTTT
TRBJ1-4	once	.	TRBV9	CASSETDANEKLFF	TGTGCCAGCAGCGAGACAGACGCTAATGAAAAACTGTTTTTT
TRBJ1-3	once	.	TRBV5-1	CASSLSGNTGNTIYF	TGCGCCAGCAGCTTGTCAGGGAACACTGGAAACACCATATATTTT
TRBJ2-1	.	.	TRBV14	CASSPPRGQPHGYEQFF	TGTGCCAGCAGCCCACCTAGGGGCCAGCCCCATGGGTATGAGCAGTTCTTC
TRBJ2-5	.	.	TRBV27	CASSLDSFQETQYF	TGTGCCAGCAGTTTGGACAGCTTCCAAGAGACCCAGTACTTC